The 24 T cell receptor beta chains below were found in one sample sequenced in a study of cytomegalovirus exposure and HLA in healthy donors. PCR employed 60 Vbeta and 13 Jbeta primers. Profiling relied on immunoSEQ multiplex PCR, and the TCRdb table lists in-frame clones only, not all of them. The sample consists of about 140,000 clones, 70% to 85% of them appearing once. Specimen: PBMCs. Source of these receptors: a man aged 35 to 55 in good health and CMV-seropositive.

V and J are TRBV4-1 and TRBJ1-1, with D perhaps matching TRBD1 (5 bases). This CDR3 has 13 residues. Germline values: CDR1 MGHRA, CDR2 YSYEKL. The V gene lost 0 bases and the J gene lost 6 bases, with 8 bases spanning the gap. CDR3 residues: CASSQEGGAEAFF. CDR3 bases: TGCGCCAGCAGCCAAGAGGGAGGGGCTGAAGCTTTCTTT.

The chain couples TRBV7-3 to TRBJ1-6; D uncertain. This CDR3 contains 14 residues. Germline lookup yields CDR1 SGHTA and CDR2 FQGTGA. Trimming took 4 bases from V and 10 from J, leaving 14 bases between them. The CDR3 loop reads CASSSVPELSPLHF. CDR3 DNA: TGTGCCAGCAGCTCGGTCCCAGAACTATCACCCCTCCACTTT.

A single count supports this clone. The CDR3 region is CASSTGGLDEQFF. As DNA, the CDR3 is TGCGCCAGCTCGACGGGGGGACTCGATGAGCAGTTCTTC. The chain couples TRBV5-1 to TRBJ2-1; 7 bases line up with TRBD2. The CDR3 sequence is 13 residues long. Germline V lookup: CDR1 SGHRS, CDR2 YFSETQ. With 7 bases clipped from V and 8 bases from J, the junction kept 9 bases outside the gene matches.

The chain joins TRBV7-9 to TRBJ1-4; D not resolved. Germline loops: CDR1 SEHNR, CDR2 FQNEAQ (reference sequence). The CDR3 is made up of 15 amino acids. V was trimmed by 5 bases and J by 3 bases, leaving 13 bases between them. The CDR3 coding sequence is TGTGCCAGCAGCCGACCGAGGGCCTCTAATGAAAAACTGTTTTTT. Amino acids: CASSRPRASNEKLFF. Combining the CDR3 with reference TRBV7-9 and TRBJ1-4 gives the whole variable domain DTGVSQNPRHKITKRGQNVTFRCDPISEHNRLYWYRQTLGQGPEFLTYFQNEAQLEKSRLLSDRFSAERPKGSFSTLEIQRTEQGDSAMYLCASSRPRASNEKLFFGSGTQLSVL.

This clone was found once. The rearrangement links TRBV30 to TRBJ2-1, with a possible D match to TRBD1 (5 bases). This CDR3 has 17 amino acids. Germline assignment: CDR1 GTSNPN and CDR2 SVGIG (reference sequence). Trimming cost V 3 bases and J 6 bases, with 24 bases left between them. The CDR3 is CAWSRPGGQGMVNEQFF. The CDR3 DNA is TGTGCCTGGAGCCGCCCCGGTGGGCAGGGAATGGTCAATGAGCAGTTCTTC.

The chain's CDR3 is CASSLVGGTGMYNEQFF. Here the CDR3 DNA reads TGTGCCAGCAGCTTAGTGGGGGGGACAGGGATGTACAATGAGCAGTTCTTC. J is TRBJ2-1 and V is TRBV7-9, with TRBD1 matching over 9 bases. In germline, CDR1 is SEHNR, CDR2 FQNEAQ (reference sequence). The CDR3 is 17 amino acids. V shed 1 base, J shed 4 bases, and the junction held 8 bases outside the gene matches.

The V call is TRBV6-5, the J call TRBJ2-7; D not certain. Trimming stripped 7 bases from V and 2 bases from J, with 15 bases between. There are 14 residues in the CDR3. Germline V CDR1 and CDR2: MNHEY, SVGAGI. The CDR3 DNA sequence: TGTGCCAGCACCCTACCAAGAGCTCCCTACGAGCAGTACTTC. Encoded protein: CASTLPRAPYEQYF.

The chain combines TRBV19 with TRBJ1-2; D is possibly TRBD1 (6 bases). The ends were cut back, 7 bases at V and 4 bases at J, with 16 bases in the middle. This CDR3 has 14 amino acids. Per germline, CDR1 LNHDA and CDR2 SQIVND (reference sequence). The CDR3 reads CASKEQGKFYGYTF. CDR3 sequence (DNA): TGTGCCAGTAAAGAGCAGGGGAAGTTCTATGGCTACACCTTC.

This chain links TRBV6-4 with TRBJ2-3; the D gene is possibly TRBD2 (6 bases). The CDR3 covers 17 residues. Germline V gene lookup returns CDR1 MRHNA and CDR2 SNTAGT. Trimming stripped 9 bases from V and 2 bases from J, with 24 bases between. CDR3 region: CARIAGLGEIFTDTQYF. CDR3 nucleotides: TGTGCCAGGATTGCGGGGTTGGGGGAGATATTCACAGATACGCAGTATTTT.

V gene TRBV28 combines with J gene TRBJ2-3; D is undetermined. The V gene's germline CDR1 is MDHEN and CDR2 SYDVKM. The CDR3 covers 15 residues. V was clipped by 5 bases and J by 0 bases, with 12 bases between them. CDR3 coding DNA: TGTGCCAGCAGTCCTCTTGCGGAGAGCACAGATACGCAGTATTTT. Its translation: CASSPLAESTDTQYF. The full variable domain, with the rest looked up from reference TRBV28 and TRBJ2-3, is DVKVTQSSRYLVKRTGEKVFLECVQDMDHENMFWYRQDPGLGLRLIYFSYDVKMKEKGDIPEGYSVSREKKERFSLILESASTNQTSMYLCASSPLAESTDTQYFGPGTRLTVL.

The CDR3 DNA sequence: TGTGCCAGCAGAAGACAGGGAAGGGGGGACACTGAAGCTTTCTTT. As protein: CASRRQGRGDTEAFF. The chain uses TRBV2 and TRBJ1-1; 7 bases fit TRBD1. Germline CDR1 SNHLY, CDR2 FYNNEI. The V gene end was trimmed by 6 bases and the J gene end by 3 bases; junction bases not matched to a gene: 10. This CDR3 region has 15 residues.

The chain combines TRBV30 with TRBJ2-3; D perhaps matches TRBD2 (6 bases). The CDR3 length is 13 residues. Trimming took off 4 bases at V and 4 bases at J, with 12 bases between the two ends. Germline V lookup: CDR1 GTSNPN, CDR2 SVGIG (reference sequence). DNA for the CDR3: TGTGCCTGGAATAGCGGCGGGCCAGATACGCAGTATTTT. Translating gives CAWNSGGPDTQYF. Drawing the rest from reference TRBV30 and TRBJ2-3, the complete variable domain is SQTIHQWPATLVQPVGSPLSLECTVEGTSNPNLYWYRQAAGRGLQLLFYSVGIGQISSEVPQNLSASRPQDRQFILSSKKLLLSDSGFYLCAWNSGGPDTQYFGPGTRLTVL.

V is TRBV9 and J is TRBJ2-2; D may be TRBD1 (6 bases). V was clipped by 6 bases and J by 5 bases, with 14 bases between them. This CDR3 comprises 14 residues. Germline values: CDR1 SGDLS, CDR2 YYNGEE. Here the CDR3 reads CASKRAGETGELFF. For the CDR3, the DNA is TGTGCCAGCAAGAGGGCAGGGGAGACCGGGGAGCTGTTTTTT.

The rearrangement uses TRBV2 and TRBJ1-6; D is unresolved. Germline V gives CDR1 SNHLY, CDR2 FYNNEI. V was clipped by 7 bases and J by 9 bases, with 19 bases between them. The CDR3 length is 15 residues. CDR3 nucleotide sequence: TGTGCCAGCATTTCGCGAACCGCAAGTCGTTCACCCCTCCACTTT. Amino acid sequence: CASISRTASRSPLHF. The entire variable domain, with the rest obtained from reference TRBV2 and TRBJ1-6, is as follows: EPEVTQTPSHQVTQMGQEVILRCVPISNHLYFYWYRQILGQKVEFLVSFYNNEISEKSEIFDDQFSVERPDGSNFTLKIRSTKLEDSAMYFCASISRTASRSPLHFGNGTRLTVT.

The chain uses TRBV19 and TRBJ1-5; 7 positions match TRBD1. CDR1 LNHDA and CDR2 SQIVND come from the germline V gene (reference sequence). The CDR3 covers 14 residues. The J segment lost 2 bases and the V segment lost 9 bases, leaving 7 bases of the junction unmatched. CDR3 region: CARPRQGGNQPQHF. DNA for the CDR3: TGTGCCAGACCGCGACAGGGTGGCAATCAGCCCCAGCATTTT.

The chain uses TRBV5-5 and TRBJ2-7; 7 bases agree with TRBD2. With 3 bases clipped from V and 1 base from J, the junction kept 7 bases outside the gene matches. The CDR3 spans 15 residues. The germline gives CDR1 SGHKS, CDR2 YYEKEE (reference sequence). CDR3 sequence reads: CASSWGLAESYEQYF. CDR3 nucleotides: TGTGCCAGCAGCTGGGGTCTAGCGGAGTCCTACGAGCAGTACTTC. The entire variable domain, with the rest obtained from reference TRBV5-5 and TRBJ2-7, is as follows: DAGVTQSPTHLIKTRGQQVTLRCSPISGHKSVSWYQQVLGQGPQFIFQYYEKEERGRGNFPDRFSARQFPNYSSELNVNALLLGDSALYLCASSWGLAESYEQYFGPGTRLTVT.

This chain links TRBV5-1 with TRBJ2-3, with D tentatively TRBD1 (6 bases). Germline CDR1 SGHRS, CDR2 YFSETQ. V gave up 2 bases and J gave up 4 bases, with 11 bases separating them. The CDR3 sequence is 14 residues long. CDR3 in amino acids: CASSLQGPADTQYF. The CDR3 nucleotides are TGCGCCAGCAGCTTACAGGGCCCAGCAGATACGCAGTATTTT.

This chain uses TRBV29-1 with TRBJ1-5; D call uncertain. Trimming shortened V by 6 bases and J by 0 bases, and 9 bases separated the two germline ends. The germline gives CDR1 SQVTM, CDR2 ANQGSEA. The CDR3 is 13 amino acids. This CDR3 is CSVTINSNQPQHF. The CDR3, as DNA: TGCAGCGTGACAATCAATAGCAATCAGCCCCAGCATTTT.

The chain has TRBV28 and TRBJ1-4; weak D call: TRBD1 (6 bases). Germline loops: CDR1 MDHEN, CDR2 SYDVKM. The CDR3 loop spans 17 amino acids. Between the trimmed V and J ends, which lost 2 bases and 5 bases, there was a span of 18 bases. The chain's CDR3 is CASSLAGGGRGNEKLFF. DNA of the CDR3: TGTGCCAGCAGTTTAGCTGGGGGCGGAAGGGGAAATGAAAAACTGTTTTTT.

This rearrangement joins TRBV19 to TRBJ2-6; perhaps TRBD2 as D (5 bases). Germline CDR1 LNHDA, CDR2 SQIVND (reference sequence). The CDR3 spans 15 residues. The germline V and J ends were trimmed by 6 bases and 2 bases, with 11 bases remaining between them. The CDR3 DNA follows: TGTGCCAGTAGACTCGGGGTAACTGGGGCCAACGTCCTGACTTTC. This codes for CASRLGVTGANVLTF.

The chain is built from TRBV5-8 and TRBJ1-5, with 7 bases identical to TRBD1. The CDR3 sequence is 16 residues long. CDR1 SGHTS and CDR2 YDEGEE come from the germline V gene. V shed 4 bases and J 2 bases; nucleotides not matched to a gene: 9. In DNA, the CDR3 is TGTGCCAGCAGCAGGGGACAGATATTTGGCAATCAGCCCCAGCATTTT. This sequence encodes CASSRGQIFGNQPQHF. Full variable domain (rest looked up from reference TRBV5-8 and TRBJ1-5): EAGVTQSPTHLIKTRGQQATLRCSPISGHTSVYWYQQALGLGLQFLLWYDEGEERNRGNFPPRFSGRQFPNYSSELNVNALELEDSALYLCASSRGQIFGNQPQHFGDGTRLSIL.

CDR3 sequence (DNA): TGTGCCAGCAGCAATTCGGGTTATCAGCCCCAGCATTTT. Protein: CASSNSGYQPQHF. This chain links TRBV5-4 with TRBJ1-5, with D uncertain. Trimming took off 4 bases at V and 5 bases at J, with 10 bases between the two ends. This CDR3 spans 13 amino acids. The germline gives CDR1 SGHNT, CDR2 YYREEE (reference sequence). Full variable domain (remainder filled in from reference TRBV5-4 and TRBJ1-5): ETGVTQSPTHLIKTRGQQVTLRCSSQSGHNTVSWYQQALGQGPQFIFQYYREEENGRGNFPPRFSGLQFPNYSSELNVNALELDDSALYLCASSNSGYQPQHFGDGTRLSIL.

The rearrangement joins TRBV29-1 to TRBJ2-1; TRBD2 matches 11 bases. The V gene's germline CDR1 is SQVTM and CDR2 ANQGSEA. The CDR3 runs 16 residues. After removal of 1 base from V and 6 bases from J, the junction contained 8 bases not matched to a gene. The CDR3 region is CSVEGTSGGGGNEQFF. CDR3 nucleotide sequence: TGCAGCGTTGAAGGCACTAGCGGGGGAGGGGGCAATGAGCAGTTCTTC.

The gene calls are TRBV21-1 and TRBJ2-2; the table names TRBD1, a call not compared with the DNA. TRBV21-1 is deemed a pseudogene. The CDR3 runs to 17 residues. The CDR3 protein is CASSKGGPGGGTGELFF. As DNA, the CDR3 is TGTGCCAGCAGCAAAGGCGGCCCAGGGGGTGGGACCGGGGAGCTGTTTTTT.